This entry is about one T cell receptor beta chain. Its antigen is not yet known. No much larger clone exists at a distance of one base, and base qualities are not known. The sample originates from a study of blood T cell repertoires in COVID-19 (dated by TCRdb to the early 2020s). Background for the entire study: Collaborator samples came from the United States, Italy and Spain and covered acute and convalescent phases of COVID-19. The prospective study material was composed of cDNA or gDNA derived from T cells, B-cell-depleted T cells, or PBMCs. Deeply sampled blood TCRbeta repertoires from subjects exposed to, actively infected with, or recovered from COVID-19 were included in the dataset. The repertoires were released in a freely available public database intended as a resource for research on the immune response to SARS-CoV-2. Samples were obtained from the ongoing ImmuneRACE study (first 160 participants) and from 1,254 subjects provided by 6 global collaborators. Nearly every sample came with metadata listing a de-identified subject ID, COVID-19 status, age in years and sex. Where available, HLA class I and class II types were obtained from metadata supplied by the sample provider rather than from assay-based typing.

Reading from cysteine to phenylalanine, the CDR3 counts 17 amino acids. The kept DNA is CDR3 alone, 51 bases in frame from the first base. V drops 2 bases and J drops 2 bases, leaving 18 bases in between. From the germline V gene, CDR1 is SGHTA and CDR2 is FQGNSA. Whole blood was collected in K2EDTA tubes by collaborating institutions according to the institutions' own protocols. For TCRbeta analysis, collaborators shipped samples as frozen whole blood, isolated PBMCs, or DNA extracted from either of those sample types. General study outcomes and caveats: The amount of clinical and demographic metadata varied by source and participant and was provided uncurated.

TCRbeta CDR3 regions were amplified from genomic DNA using the immunoSEQ Assay, a bias-controlled multiplex PCR. For the original study's pipeline: The number of nucleated cells in each sample was estimated by amplification of reference gene primers within the assay. Sequence reads were collapsed and filtered to measure the absolute abundance of every unique TCRbeta CDR3 rearrangement. Productive Simpson clonality was computed per sample as the square root of Simpson's diversity index over productive rearrangements. Not all clones reach the TCRdb copy of this immuneACCESS table, which keeps in-frame sequences only. Checked studies attribute under half of the gap to unresolved V genes and leave the rest unexplained. Clone size and V and J calls were adopted from that table, with D and trimming inferred from the DNA. For this sample the table gives about 200,000 clones, of which 80% to 90% were detected only once. Jointly, the top ten make up around 2.2% of the sample.

Sequenced input: peripheral blood. The clonotype comes from a woman in her forties or fifties with acute or convalescent COVID-19. Recombination linked TRBV7-2 to TRBJ1-2; no D gene is confidently identified. The sequence in DNA is TGTGCCAGCAGCTTACCTTACCGATACTTGTTAAACTATGGCTACACCTTC. It specifies CASSLPYRYLLNYGYTF.